This T cell receptor beta chain was recorded in a study of cytomegalovirus exposure and HLA in healthy donors. PCR employed 60 Vbeta and 13 Jbeta primers. In the original analysis: A follow-up analysis tallied tens of millions of unique TCR beta chains, 8.5 million to 14 million shared. The protocol was immunoSEQ multiplex PCR, while the TCRdb copy is restricted to in-frame clones and leaves out a portion. The DNA was the basis for D and trimming; V, J and clone size are from that table. The table for this sample gives about 200,000 clones. The germline CDR1 and CDR2 sequences are SQVTM and ANQGSEA. The CDR3 totals 14 residues. V was shortened by 2 bases and J by 7 bases, with 15 bases between the two germline ends.

The chain carries TRBV29-1 and TRBJ2-1; a weak D match, TRBD2 (5 bases). The sequencing sample was made of PBMCs. The sequence derives from a girl between 2 and 10 years old in good health and CMV-seropositive. The CDR3 DNA follows: TGCAGCGTTGAATCTTGGACTCGTTATAATGAGCAGTTCTTC. This translates into CSVESWTRYNEQFF.